A selection of T cell receptor beta chains follows, all from one sample in a study of T cell repertoires in cytomegalovirus infection. One entry per CDR3 protein, called by TCRdb with MiXCR from the reads. The table lists approximately 500,000 distinct CDR3 sequences, around 10% of them singletons, with approximately 10% in the top ten. Sequenced: PBMCs. The source is a human donor in good health (CMV status not recorded). Some clones in this sample may be carry-over from other donors' samples. Both conserved end residues are part of each CDR3. A D gene is named only where the DNA matches it firmly. Size tells how often a clone was seen (once, few, many) or the class of an expanded clone, and some rows leave it out.

d_call cdr3_length j_call v_call clone_size cdr3_nt cdr3_aa
. 16 TRBJ2-3 TRBV10-3 many TGTGCCATCAGTGAGTCGGGGCTAGGACACACAGATACGCAGTATTTT CAISESGLGHTDTQYF
. 14 TRBJ2-7 TRBV12-3/TRBV12-4 many TGTGCCAGCCGCTCTGGGTGGGAGGGGGACGAGCAGTACTTC CASRSGWEGDEQYF
. 15 TRBJ1-1 TRBV25-1 many TGTGCCAGCAGTGAATTTGGGGGACCGAACACTGAAGCTTTCTTT CASSEFGGPNTEAFF
. 14 TRBJ2-7 TRBV13 . TGTGCCAGCAGCCCGACGTCCATCCGCTACGAGCAGTACTTC CASSPTSIRYEQYF
. 13 TRBJ1-1 TRBV3-1 . TGTGCCAGCAGCCAAGGGGGGGGGCTTGAAGCTTTCTTT CASSQGGGLEAFF
. 14 TRBJ1-6 TRBV28 many TGTGCCAGCAAGGGGCGCTCCTATAATTCACCCCTCCACTTT CASKGRSYNSPLHF
. 12 TRBJ2-7 TRBV5-6 many TGTGCCAGCAGGGATGACAGAGACGAGCAGTACTTC CASRDDRDEQYF
. 12 TRBJ1-1 TRBV13 few TGTGCCAGCAGCTCGAGACAGGTCGAAGCTTTCTTT CASSSRQVEAFF
. 15 TRBJ1-2 TRBV19 many TGTGCCAGTAGTTCCCGACATGCCACTAACTATGGCTACACCTTC CASSSRHATNYGYTF
TRBD1 12 TRBJ1-2 TRBV29-1 many TGCAGCGTTGGACAGGGGAGGGATGGCTACACCTTC CSVGQGRDGYTF
. 17 TRBJ1-1 TRBV5-6 many TGTGCCAGCAGCTTATCAGGGTGGATCGGGCTGAACACTGAAGCTTTCTTT CASSLSGWIGLNTEAFF
. 16 TRBJ2-7 TRBV4-1 many TGCGCCAGCAGCCCCTTAATGGTAGCCTCCCGCTACGAGCAGTACTTC CASSPLMVASRYEQYF
. 14 TRBJ2-3 TRBV5-4 many TGTGCCAGCAGCTTGGAAGACGACTCTAGTACGCAGTATTTT CASSLEDDSSTQYF
TRBD1 15 TRBJ1-1 TRBV19 many TGTGCCAGTAGTCTTAAGCGACAGGGACTCACTGAAGCTTTCTTT CASSLKRQGLTEAFF
. 12 TRBJ1-1 TRBV7-9 many TGTGCCAGCAGCTTCTCAGGGACTGAAGCTTTCTTT CASSFSGTEAFF
. 12 TRBJ2-7 TRBV7-2 many TGTGCCAGCAGGTACGGACGGCTAGAGCAGTACTTC CASRYGRLEQYF
. 14 TRBJ1-5 TRBV2 many TGTGCCAGCAGAATGGACGGAGGCGGTCAGCCCCAGCATTTT CASRMDGGGQPQHF
TRBD2 16 TRBJ2-7 TRBV11-2 many TGTGCCAGCAGCCCACTGGGGAGGGTAGGACCCTACGAGCAGTACTTC CASSPLGRVGPYEQYF
TRBD2 17 TRBJ2-3 TRBV11-1 many TGTGCCAGCAGCTTATCTCTACTAGCGGGAGAACCTGATACGCAGTATTTT CASSLSLLAGEPDTQYF
. 14 TRBJ1-1 TRBV20-1 few TGCAGTGCTAGAGCTGGGGGGGTGAACACTGAAGCTTTCTTT CSARAGGVNTEAFF
. 14 TRBJ1-5 TRBV20-1 . TGCAGTGCTGATACAGGGTCGGGCAATCAGCCCCAGCATTTT CSADTGSGNQPQHF
TRBD1 15 TRBJ1-2 TRBV7-9 many TGTGCCAGCAGCTTAGCGTTGCAGGGGGCGAATGGCTACACCTTC CASSLALQGANGYTF
TRBD1 15 TRBJ2-7 TRBV5-6 many TGTGCCAGCAGCTTGCTTGTGACAGGGGGCTACGAGCAGTACTTC CASSLLVTGGYEQYF
. 16 TRBJ2-1 TRBV20-1 . TGCAGTGCTAGGGGCTTAGTCTCTCCGGAGGTCGGTGAGCAGTTCTTC CSARGLVSPEVGEQFF
TRBD1 15 TRBJ1-3 TRBV7-2 many TGTGCCAGCAGTTCGTTGACAGGGGGAAGAAACACCATATATTTT CASSSLTGGRNTIYF
. 15 TRBJ2-2 TRBV5-6 many TGTGCCAGCAGCTTGGTAGCGGTGAACACCGGGGAGCTGTTTTTT CASSLVAVNTGELFF
. 15 TRBJ1-5 TRBV12-3/TRBV12-4 . TGTGCCAGCAGTTTAGCAGAACAGATCAATCAGCCCCAGCATTTT CASSLAEQINQPQHF
TRBD1 16 TRBJ1-2 TRBV5-1 many TGCGCCAGCAGCCCAAGAACCGGACAGGCGAACTATGGCTACACCTTC CASSPRTGQANYGYTF
. 13 TRBJ2-3 TRBV20-1 few TGCAGTGCTCTAGCCCCGGGGGCAGATACGCAGTATTTT CSALAPGADTQYF
. 18 TRBJ2-7 TRBV7-9 many TGTGCCAGCAGCAATCGACCGTGGGGCCGAAGAGTATACGACGAGCAGTACTTC CASSNRPWGRRVYDEQYF
TRBD2 17 TRBJ2-5 TRBV2 few TGTGCCAGCAGTGGTAGGGCGGCTAGCGGAGCCCCGAGGACCCAGTACTTC CASSGRAASGAPRTQYF